Below, 27 T cell receptor beta chains from the same sample are listed, as sequenced in a study of OX40 agonist ivuxolimab in advanced cancers. The method was immunoSEQ multiplex PCR; TCRdb's version includes in-frame clones alone and lacks a portion of them. The sample contains approximately 80,000 clones, over 75% of which appear only once. The specimen comprised CD4+ or CD8+ T cells sorted from blood, sampled in a trial of the OX40 agonist ivuxolimab. These TCRs come from an adult with an advanced solid tumor such as melanoma, head and neck, liver or kidney cancer.

Only one count was recorded for this clone. J is TRBJ2-2 and V is TRBV7-9; 9 bases are shared with TRBD2. After removal of 6 bases from V and 2 bases from J, the junction contained 10 bases not matched to a gene. CDR3 length: 17 amino acids. Germline-derived CDR1 and CDR2 are SEHNR and FQNEAQ (reference sequence). The CDR3 reads CASSLLAGAFNTGELFF. The CDR3 bases are TGTGCCAGCAGTTTGTTAGCGGGGGCCTTCAACACCGGGGAGCTGTTTTTT.

The gene calls are TRBV5-6 and TRBJ2-7; D might be TRBD2 (5 bases). Germline CDR1 and CDR2: SGHDT and YYEEEE. The CDR3 covers 13 residues. V was clipped by 2 bases and J by 3 bases, with 9 bases between them. The CDR3 region has the DNA TGTGCCAGCAGCTTATACGAGGGCTACGAGCAGTACTTC. As protein: CASSLYEGYEQYF.

This chain uses TRBV2 with TRBJ1-4; D perhaps matches TRBD1 (5 bases). Trimming pared 6 bases from V and 7 bases from J, leaving 15 bases between. The CDR3 has 14 amino acids. In germline, CDR1 is SNHLY, CDR2 FYNNEI. The CDR3: CASSPGTVGEKLFF. The DNA of the CDR3 is TGTGCCAGCAGCCCCGGGACGGTTGGTGAAAAACTGTTTTTT.

The genes are TRBV18 and TRBJ2-3; 9 bases are shared with TRBD2. Unmatched junction bases numbered 4, after V lost 1 base and J lost 2 bases. Per the germline V gene, CDR1 is KGHSH and CDR2 is LQKENI. The CDR3 is 16 residues long. DNA of the CDR3: TGTGCCAGCTCACCACGAGCGGGGGGCGACACAGATACGCAGTATTTT. Translated: CASSPRAGGDTDTQYF. The complete variable domain, with remaining parts taken from reference TRBV18 and TRBJ2-3, reads NAGVMQNPRHLVRRRGQEARLRCSPMKGHSHVYWYRQLPEEGLKFMVYLQKENIIDESGMPKERFSAEFPKEGPSILRIQQVVRGDSAAYFCASSPRAGGDTDTQYFGPGTRLTVL.

This sequence joins TRBV19 and TRBJ1-5; D is perhaps TRBD1 (5 bases). Trimming removed 3 bases from V and 1 base from J, with 13 bases in between. The CDR3 has 16 residues. Germline CDR1 and CDR2: LNHDA and SQIVND (reference sequence). CDR3 in amino acids: CASSMVEGVSNQPQHF. As DNA, the CDR3 is TGTGCCAGTAGTATGGTAGAAGGGGTCAGCAATCAGCCCCAGCATTTT.

The chain is built from TRBV5-1 and TRBJ2-5, with a possible D match to TRBD2 (5 bases). The J call may be mistaken, given a closer DNA end match to TRBJ2-7. Germline CDR1 SGHRS, CDR2 YFSETQ. This CDR3 has 15 residues. The DNA for the CDR3 is TGCGCCAGCAGCTTGGCGCTAGCAAAAAATTACGAGCAGTACTTC. It encodes CASSLALAKNYEQYF.

The CDR3 DNA reads as TGTGCCAGCAGCCACTATAATTCACCCCTCCACTTT. Translated, it gives CASSHYNSPLHF. This chain uses TRBV7-2 with TRBJ1-6; D uncertain. V was shortened by 5 bases and J by 3 bases, with 2 bases between the two germline ends. There are 12 residues in the CDR3. CDR1 and CDR2 from the germline V gene are SGHTA and FQGNSA.

The V call is TRBV7-9, the J call TRBJ2-3; unclear D gene. The germline gives CDR1 SEHNR, CDR2 FQNEAQ (reference sequence). The CDR3 is 12 amino acids. With 7 bases removed from V and 1 base from J, the gap between germline ends came to 6 bases. CDR3 DNA: TGTGCCAGCAACCCAGGCACAGATACGCAGTATTTT. Its translation is CASNPGTDTQYF.

This clone was counted once. The chain carries TRBV10-3 and TRBJ1-4; D gene ambiguous. Germline CDR1 and CDR2: ENHRY and SYGVKD. The CDR3 runs 14 residues. V lost 10 bases to trimming and J lost 0 bases, with 12 bases between them. The CDR3 here is CATGRAATNEKLFF. The DNA of the CDR3 is TGTGCCACGGGGAGGGCCGCAACTAATGAAAAACTGTTTTTT.

In DNA, the CDR3 is TGTGCCAGTAGGAGGACGGGGGAAGGTGGGCCCCAGCATTTT. It encodes CASRRTGEGGPQHF. The V and J genes are TRBV19 and TRBJ1-5; perhaps TRBD1 as D (5 bases). The CDR3 has 14 residues. V was clipped by 6 bases and J by 9 bases, with 18 bases between them. In germline, CDR1 is LNHDA, CDR2 SQIVND (reference sequence). Together with reference TRBV19 and TRBJ1-5, the CDR3 gives the full variable domain: DGGITQSPKYLFRKEGQNVTLSCEQNLNHDAMYWYRQDPGQGLRLIYYSQIVNDFQKGDIAEGYSVSREKKESFPLTVTSAQKNPTAFYLCASRRTGEGGPQHFGDGTRLSIL.

V gene TRBV6-1 combines with J gene TRBJ2-7; no clear D gene. This CDR3 is built from 14 residues. From germline, CDR1 is MNHNS and CDR2 SASEGT. The V end was cut by 6 bases, the J end by 2 bases, with 14 bases between. The CDR3 loop is CASRTPRPPYEQYF. The CDR3 bases are TGTGCCAGCAGAACCCCCCGCCCGCCCTACGAGCAGTACTTC.

J is TRBJ1-2 and V is TRBV5-6, with 10 bases fitting TRBD1. J gave up 4 bases and V 0 bases, and 3 bases lay outside the gene matches. Per germline, CDR1 SGHDT and CDR2 YYEEEE. This CDR3 region has 15 residues. CDR3 bases: TGTGCCAGCAGCTTGGGACAGGGGGCTGGCTATGGCTACACCTTC. Its protein product is CASSLGQGAGYGYTF.

This chain connects TRBV30 to TRBJ2-5; TRBD1 aligns across 7 bases. CDR1 and CDR2 (germline): GTSNPN, SVGIG (reference sequence). The trim removed 3 bases at V and 2 bases at J, leaving 3 bases unmatched. This CDR3 region has 13 residues. In DNA, the CDR3 is TGTGCCTGGAGGGGACAGTCACAAGAGACCCAGTACTTC. Translated, it gives CAWRGQSQETQYF.

This chain joins TRBV4-3 and TRBJ1-2; D is unresolved. Trimming stripped 0 bases from V and 1 base from J, with 15 bases between. Germline CDR1 reads LGHNA; CDR2 reads YSLEER. The length of the CDR3 is 17 residues. Written as DNA, the CDR3 is TGCGCCAGCAGCCAAGACCAAGTTGGCACCCTTAACTATGGCTACACCTTC. Translating gives CASSQDQVGTLNYGYTF.

The chain links TRBV5-1 to TRBJ1-2, with D hard to call. CDR1 SGHRS and CDR2 YFSETQ come from the germline V gene. The length of the CDR3 is 13 residues. V dropped 0 bases and J dropped 8 bases, with 11 bases sitting between them. The CDR3 is CASSLGFGVGYTF. CDR3 nucleotide sequence: TGCGCCAGCAGCTTGGGATTTGGGGTAGGCTACACCTTC.

The rearrangement links TRBV30 to TRBJ2-3; D tentatively reads TRBD1 or TRBD2 (5 bases each). The CDR3 extends over 15 amino acids. Trimming stripped 0 bases from V and 0 bases from J, with 10 bases between. Germline-derived CDR1 and CDR2 are GTSNPN and SVGIG (reference sequence). In nucleotides, the CDR3 is TGTGCCTGGAGTGTACTAGGGGAGAGCACAGATACGCAGTATTTT. Translation gives CAWSVLGESTDTQYF.

This clone was observed a few times. This specimen includes other DNA sequences encoding the same CDR3. The rearrangement uses TRBV30 and TRBJ2-1, with D unclear. CDR3 size: 11 residues. The V gene's germline CDR1 is GTSNPN and CDR2 SVGIG (reference sequence). V shed 3 bases and J shed 5 bases, with 5 bases lying between them. CDR3: CAWSLNNEQFF. The CDR3, as DNA: TGTGCCTGGAGCTTAAACAATGAGCAGTTCTTC.

The rearrangement joins TRBV6-1 to TRBJ1-5; D unclear. V was cut by 2 bases and J by 3 bases, with 17 bases left in between. Germline-derived CDR1 and CDR2 are MNHNS and SASEGT. This CDR3 contains 17 residues. The CDR3, as DNA: TGTGCCAGCAGTGAACTGAGCCAGAGCCTTAACAATCAGCCCCAGCATTTT. This translates into CASSELSQSLNNQPQHF.

The chain couples TRBV14 to TRBJ2-3; TRBD2 matches at 10 bases. Per germline, CDR1 SGHDN and CDR2 FVKESK. Germline trimming cut 3 bases from V and 5 bases from J; bases unmatched to any gene: 5. The CDR3 covers 15 residues. CDR3 bases: TGTGCCAGCAGCCAGTACCTAGCGGGGGAAGATACGCAGTATTTT. Amino acid sequence: CASSQYLAGEDTQYF.

This chain connects TRBV7-2 to TRBJ2-4, with 10 bases matching TRBD1. The CDR3 has 14 amino acids. CDR1 and CDR2 from the germline V gene are SGHTA and FQGNSA. V was pared by 5 bases and J by 7 bases, with 5 bases of the junction left unmatched. The CDR3 protein is CASSLGQGFNIQYF. For the CDR3, the DNA is TGTGCCAGCAGCCTGGGACAGGGGTTTAACATTCAGTACTTC. The full variable domain, its missing parts supplied by reference TRBV7-2 and TRBJ2-4, is GAGVSQSPSNKVTEKGKDVELRCDPISGHTALYWYRQSLGQGLEFLIYFQGNSAPDKSGLPSDRFSAERTGGSVSTLTIQRTQQEDSAVYLCASSLGQGFNIQYFGAGTRLSVL.

The rearrangement joins TRBV10-3 to TRBJ2-5, with TRBD2 matching 8 bases. The CDR3 is 15 residues long. Per the germline V gene, CDR1 is ENHRY and CDR2 is SYGVKD. J lost 4 bases, V lost 5 bases, and 9 bases had no gene match. The CDR3 region is CAISHSGAGRETQYF. DNA of the CDR3: TGTGCCATCAGTCATAGCGGGGCGGGTCGAGAGACCCAGTACTTC.

This clone was detected once. The chain employs TRBV30 and TRBJ1-1; tentatively, D is TRBD1 (5 bases). Germline assignment: CDR1 GTSNPN and CDR2 SVGIG (reference sequence). Trimming cost V 7 bases and J 5 bases, with 17 bases left between them. The CDR3 is 13 residues long. The CDR3 sequence: CASSRGGGTEAFF. Here the CDR3 DNA reads TGTGCCTCCTCCCGGGGGGGAGGAACTGAAGCTTTCTTT.

The gene calls are TRBV5-1 and TRBJ2-3; the match to TRBD1 covers 7 bases. Unmatched junction bases numbered 10, after V lost 0 bases and J lost 0 bases. Germline lookup yields CDR1 SGHRS and CDR2 YFSETQ. CDR3 size: 18 residues. CDR3 sequence reads: CASSLAAKGGRSTDTQYF. The CDR3, as DNA: TGCGCCAGCAGCTTGGCGGCAAAAGGGGGCCGGAGCACAGATACGCAGTATTTT.

The CDR3 sequence: CASSQGGAPQETQYF. The DNA for the CDR3 is TGCGCCAGCAGCCAAGGGGGAGCGCCCCAAGAGACCCAGTACTTC. This rearrangement joins TRBV4-1 to TRBJ2-5; the D gene is possibly TRBD2 (5 bases). The CDR3 has 15 amino acids. Germline V lookup: CDR1 MGHRA, CDR2 YSYEKL. V was clipped by 1 base and J by 1 base, with 10 bases between them.

The V gene is TRBV5-1, the J gene TRBJ2-7; 9 bases match TRBD2. The ends lost 4 bases at V and 5 bases at J; junction bases unmatched: 10. This CDR3 has 15 residues. Germline CDR1 SGHRS, CDR2 YFSETQ. The CDR3, as DNA: TGCGCCAGCAGCCTGTCCGGGACTAGCTTCGACGAGCAGTACTTC. Encoded protein: CASSLSGTSFDEQYF.

This sequence joins TRBV7-2 and TRBJ1-2; a possible D gene is TRBD1 (6 bases). The CDR3 totals 15 residues. Trimming removed 3 bases at V and 3 bases at J, with 14 bases between. Germline assignment: CDR1 SGHTA and CDR2 FQGNSA. DNA of the CDR3: TGTGCCAGCAGCTTGCAATTGTCAGGGGACTATGGCTACACCTTC. Translation: CASSLQLSGDYGYTF. Full variable domain (remainder filled in from reference TRBV7-2 and TRBJ1-2): GAGVSQSPSNKVTEKGKDVELRCDPISGHTALYWYRQSLGQGLEFLIYFQGNSAPDKSGLPSDRFSAERTGGSVSTLTIQRTQQEDSAVYLCASSLQLSGDYGYTFGSGTRLTVV.

The rearrangement uses TRBV28 and TRBJ2-5; 8 bases map to TRBD1. The CDR3 is made up of 15 amino acids. Germline V CDR1 and CDR2: MDHEN, SYDVKM. V trimming: 5 bases; J trimming: 5 bases; junction bases outside the gene matches: 10. CDR3 in DNA: TGTGCCAGCAGTACCACAGGGGGAGGTAGGGAGACCCAGTACTTC. It is translated as CASSTTGGGRETQYF.